The clone carrying this T cell receptor beta chain has at least ten counts. This specimen comes from a study of response to subunit inactivated influenza vaccine. One entry per CDR3 protein, called by TCRdb with MiXCR from the RT-PCR reads. The sample has a few hundred thousand distinct CDR3 sequences, around 13% seen once. Sequenced here: PBMCs from blood, sampled roughly 13 days after vaccination. The source of this sequence is a middle-aged man who received an inactivated influenza vaccine.

The CDR3 coding sequence is TGTGCCAGCAGCTTATCAGGCTTGGGAGCCGGCGAGCAGTACTTC. Its translation: CASSLSGLGAGEQYF. This chain links TRBV7-9 with TRBJ2-7, with D possibly being TRBD2 (5 bases). CDR3 length: 15 residues. V lost 2 bases to trimming and J lost 6 bases, with 17 bases between them. Germline lookup yields CDR1 SEHNR and CDR2 FQNEAQ (reference sequence).